This T cell receptor beta chain was recovered during a study of cytomegalovirus exposure and HLA in healthy donors. Whole-study context: A previous analysis identified 95 million to 140 million unique TCR beta sequences derived from approximately 190 million T cells.

In the PCR, 60 Vbeta and 13 Jbeta primers were used. Libraries were prepared by immunoSEQ multiplex PCR; TCRdb keeps only in-frame clonotypes and omits some of them. The sample has some 91,000 clones; around 59% are singletons. On this clone: Its antigen is unknown.

Germline assignment: CDR1 MDHEN and CDR2 SYDVKM. Trimming pared 7 bases from V and 5 bases from J, leaving 15 bases between. The CDR3 covers 14 residues. Study-wide points: The classifier reportedly diagnosed cytomegalovirus status with high specificity and sensitivity. Most TCRs appeared rarely, but some public TCRs recurred in many donors. TCR beta V- and J-gene trimming was later associated with a missense DCLRE1C variant.

Sequencing input: PBMCs. The V and J genes are TRBV28 and TRBJ1-5, with no clear D. The TCR sequence derives from a human donor in good health. The CDR3 loop is CASTPGLPHQPQHF. Written as DNA, the CDR3 is TGTGCCAGCACCCCCGGACTCCCCCATCAGCCCCAGCATTTT.